The 17 T cell receptor beta chains below were found in one sample sequenced in a study of T cell changes during pregnancy in multiple sclerosis. Only in-frame clones appear in the TCRdb table, and some are missing; sequencing was by immunoSEQ multiplex PCR. The sample consists of around 56,000 clones, 80% to 90% of them appearing once. This specimen consisted of CD4+ T cells from peripheral blood mononuclear cells, obtained in the third trimester of pregnancy. These receptor sequences come from a female donor with multiple sclerosis, enrolled in a pregnancy study.

The V gene is TRBV9, the J gene TRBJ1-1, with D possibly matching TRBD1 (5 bases). CDR1 and CDR2 from the germline V gene are SGDLS and YYNGEE. V gave up 0 bases and J gave up 5 bases, with 20 bases separating them. The CDR3 loop spans 17 amino acids. The CDR3 region is CASSVAGGGEKRTEAFF. The CDR3, as DNA: TGTGCCAGCAGCGTAGCCGGGGGAGGTGAAAAGAGAACTGAAGCTTTCTTT.

The chain is built from TRBV5-1 and TRBJ1-3, with TRBD1 matching over 9 bases. The CDR3 is 17 amino acids. Germline V lookup: CDR1 SGHRS, CDR2 YFSETQ. With 4 bases clipped from V and 0 bases from J, the junction kept 8 bases outside the gene matches. The CDR3 DNA follows: TGCGCCAGCAGCCTAGAGACAGGGGGAAACTCTGGAAACACCATATATTTT. Protein: CASSLETGGNSGNTIYF.

The chain carries TRBV5-4 and TRBJ1-3, with 7 bases lining up with TRBD1. This CDR3 has 15 residues. V lost 2 bases, J lost 0 bases, and 2 bases stayed unmatched. Germline-derived CDR1 and CDR2 are SGHNT and YYREEE (reference sequence). As DNA, the CDR3 is TGTGCCAGCAGCTTCCCAGGGGGCTCTGGAAACACCATATATTTT. Residues: CASSFPGGSGNTIYF.

The J gene is TRBJ1-5, the V gene TRBV2; 8 nucleotides align to TRBD1. This CDR3 comprises 14 residues. J was trimmed by 4 bases and V by 6 bases; bases with no gene match: 5. The germline gives CDR1 SNHLY, CDR2 FYNNEI. The chain's CDR3 is CASRPGQVNQPQHF. For the CDR3, the DNA is TGTGCCAGCAGACCGGGACAGGTGAATCAGCCCCAGCATTTT.

CDR3 sequence reads: CASCRFGTSGLFSSYNEQFF. As DNA, the CDR3 is TGTGCCAGCTGTCGATTCGGGACTAGCGGGCTCTTTAGCTCCTACAATGAGCAGTTCTTC. The genes are TRBV27 and TRBJ2-1; 12 positions agree with TRBD2. The J segment lost 0 bases and the V segment lost 8 bases, leaving 17 bases of the junction unmatched. CDR3 length: 20 amino acids. Germline V gene sequence: CDR1 MNHEY, CDR2 SMNVEV (reference sequence).

This sequence joins TRBV5-6 and TRBJ1-2; no reliable D call. The CDR3 runs to 14 residues. Germline V gene sequence: CDR1 SGHDT, CDR2 YYEEEE. The V end lost 4 bases, the J end lost 3 bases, and 13 bases lay between the germline ends. CDR3 nucleotides: TGTGCCAGCAGCCTGGAGCCAGGTGACTATGGCTACACCTTC. Amino acids: CASSLEPGDYGYTF.

The chain links TRBV29-1 to TRBJ1-5; TRBD1 agrees at 7 bases. V shed 6 bases, J shed 4 bases, and the junction held 9 bases outside the gene matches. This CDR3 region has 14 residues. From germline, CDR1 is SQVTM and CDR2 ANQGSEA. CDR3 coding DNA: TGCAGCGTGAAGACAGGGATAGGGAATCAGCCCCAGCATTTT. Translated, it gives CSVKTGIGNQPQHF.

The genes are TRBV18 and TRBJ2-7, with 8 bases lining up with TRBD2. V dropped 6 bases and J dropped 0; count of bases not matched to a gene: 10. The CDR3 extends over 16 amino acids. Germline V gene data show CDR1 as KGHSH and CDR2 as LQKENI. The CDR3 sequence: CASSLDRAGGSYEQYF. The CDR3 DNA is TGTGCCAGCTCCCTAGATCGGGCGGGAGGCTCCTACGAGCAGTACTTC.

The CDR3 DNA is TGTGCCAGCTCACCCGGGACTACCGGAGATACGCAGTATTTT. Amino acids: CASSPGTTGDTQYF. The chain links TRBV18 to TRBJ2-3, with 7 bases that match TRBD2. CDR3 length equals 14 residues. From germline, CDR1 is KGHSH and CDR2 LQKENI. V lost 3 bases and J lost 5; bases outside the gene matches: 5.

The chain uses TRBV15 and TRBJ2-3, with D possibly being TRBD2 (7 bases). Germline V CDR1 and CDR2: LNHNV, YYDKDF (reference sequence). Trimming removed 0 bases at V and 5 bases at J, with 18 bases between. The CDR3 length is 17 residues. The CDR3 bases are TGTGCCACCAGCAGAGATCAGGGGAAGCGGGAAGGAGATACGCAGTATTTT. This sequence encodes CATSRDQGKREGDTQYF.

V is TRBV2 and J is TRBJ1-4; TRBD1 is a possible D gene (6 bases). Germline lookup yields CDR1 SNHLY and CDR2 FYNNEI. V lost 6 bases, J lost 3 bases, and 17 bases lay in between. The CDR3 extends over 16 amino acids. CDR3 bases: TGTGCCAGCAGGAGAGAGGGAGGGGGAGCTAATGAAAAACTGTTTTTT. This sequence encodes CASRREGGGANEKLFF.

The chain couples TRBV30 to TRBJ1-2; 7 bases align to TRBD1. J gave up 4 bases and V 2 bases, and 7 bases lay outside the gene matches. This CDR3 spans 14 amino acids. Germline values: CDR1 GTSNPN, CDR2 SVGIG (reference sequence). The CDR3 reads CAWSSEGARYGYTF. The CDR3 DNA reads TGTGCCTGGAGTTCTGAGGGGGCTCGCTATGGCTACACCTTC.

This clone was detected only once. CDR3 region: CANFPYEKLFF. The CDR3, as DNA: TGTGCCAACTTCCCTTATGAAAAACTGTTTTTT. V is TRBV6-4 and J is TRBJ1-4; D uncertain. Germline CDR1 is MRHNA and CDR2 is SNTAGT. CDR3 size: 11 residues. V lost 10 bases and J 6 bases, leaving 9 bases between the germline ends.

This chain joins TRBV6-5 and TRBJ1-2; 9 bases agree with TRBD1. V dropped 5 bases and J dropped 5; count of bases not matched to a gene: 6. The CDR3 consists of 14 residues. Germline lookup yields CDR1 MNHEY and CDR2 SVGAGI. The CDR3 spells CASSIRDREYGYTF. The DNA for the CDR3 is TGTGCCAGCAGTATCCGGGACAGGGAATATGGCTACACCTTC.

The chain is built from TRBV29-1 and TRBJ2-6; no firm D call. The CDR3 has 14 residues. Trimming pared 6 bases from V and 2 bases from J, leaving 11 bases between. Germline loops: CDR1 SQVTM, CDR2 ANQGSEA. The CDR3 bases are TGCAGCGTGAAACTTAGAGCTGGGGCCAACGTCCTGACTTTC. Protein: CSVKLRAGANVLTF.

By sample fraction, this clone is medium-sized (0.01 to 0.1%). This rearrangement joins TRBV7-9 to TRBJ1-3; D is unclear. The V end lost 3 bases, the J end lost 0 bases, and 12 bases lay between the germline ends. CDR1 SEHNR and CDR2 FQNEAQ come from the germline V gene (reference sequence). There are 16 residues in the CDR3. Here the CDR3 reads CASSFSGLYSGNTIYF. In DNA form, the CDR3 reads TGTGCCAGCAGCTTCTCCGGACTATACTCTGGAAACACCATATATTTT.

The chain carries TRBV5-1 and TRBJ1-5; D possibly corresponds to TRBD1 (6 bases). The CDR3 has 15 residues. V was cut by 5 bases and J by 6 bases, with 18 bases left in between. The germline gives CDR1 SGHRS, CDR2 YFSETQ. CDR3 sequence (DNA): TGCGCCAGCAGTCTAATTCCGGGGGGCGGTCAGCCCCAGCATTTT. Translation: CASSLIPGGGQPQHF.